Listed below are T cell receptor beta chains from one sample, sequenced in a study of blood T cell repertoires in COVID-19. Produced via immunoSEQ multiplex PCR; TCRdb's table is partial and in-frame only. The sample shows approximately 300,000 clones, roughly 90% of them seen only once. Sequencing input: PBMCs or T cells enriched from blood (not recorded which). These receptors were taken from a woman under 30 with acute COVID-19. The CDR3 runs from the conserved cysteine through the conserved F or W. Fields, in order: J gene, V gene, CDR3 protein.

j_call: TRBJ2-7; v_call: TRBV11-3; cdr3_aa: CASSLRGQYEQYF
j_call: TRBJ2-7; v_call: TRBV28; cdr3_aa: CASSLETGQARISYEQYF
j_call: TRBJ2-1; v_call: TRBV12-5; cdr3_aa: CASGTEGYEQFF
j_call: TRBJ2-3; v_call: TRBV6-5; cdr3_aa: CASSSHLAGTDTQYF
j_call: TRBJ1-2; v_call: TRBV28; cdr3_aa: CASNSGQTNYGYTF
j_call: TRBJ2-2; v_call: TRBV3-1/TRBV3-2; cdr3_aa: CASSQVGDTGELFF
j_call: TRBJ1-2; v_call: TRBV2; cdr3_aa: CASRGVQGNYGYTF
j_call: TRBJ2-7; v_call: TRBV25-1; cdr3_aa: CASKRTENWYF
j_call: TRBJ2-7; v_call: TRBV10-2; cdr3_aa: CASSKGLLLEQYF
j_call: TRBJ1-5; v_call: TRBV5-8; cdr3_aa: CASSPGQGGQPQHF
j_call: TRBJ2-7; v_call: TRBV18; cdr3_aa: CASSHRDRRYEQYF
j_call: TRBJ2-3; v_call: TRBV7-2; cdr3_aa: CASSLAPGLTDTQYF
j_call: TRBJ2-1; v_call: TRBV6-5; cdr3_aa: CASSYSLLAGVNEQFF
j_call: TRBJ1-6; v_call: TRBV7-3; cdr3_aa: CASSLAGYYNSPLHF
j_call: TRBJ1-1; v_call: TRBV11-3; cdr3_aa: CASSLDLGSPAFF
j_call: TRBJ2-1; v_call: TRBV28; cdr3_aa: CASRLGGGSYNEQFF
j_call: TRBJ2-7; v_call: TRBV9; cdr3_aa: CASSVHSDSSYEQYF
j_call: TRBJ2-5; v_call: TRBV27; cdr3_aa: CASSLSRREETQYF
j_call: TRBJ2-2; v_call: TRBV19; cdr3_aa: CASTEDRNTGELFF
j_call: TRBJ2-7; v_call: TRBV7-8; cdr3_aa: CASSLGGTSGMYEQYF
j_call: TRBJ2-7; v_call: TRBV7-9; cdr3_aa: CASSPGLAGVYEQYF
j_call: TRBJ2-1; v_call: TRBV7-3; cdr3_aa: CASSLTVDRTYNEQFF
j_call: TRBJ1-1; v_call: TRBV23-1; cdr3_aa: CASQTGPNSTNTEAFF
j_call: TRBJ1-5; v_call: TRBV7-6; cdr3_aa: CASSLALGQGSNQPQHF
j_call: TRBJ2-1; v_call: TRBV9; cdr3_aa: CASSVVAGIYNEQFF
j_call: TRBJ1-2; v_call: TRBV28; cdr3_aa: CASHRVESGYTF
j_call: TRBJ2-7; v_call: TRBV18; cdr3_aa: CASSPGTSGSVSSYEQYF
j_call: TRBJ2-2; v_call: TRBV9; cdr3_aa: CASGGYTGELFF
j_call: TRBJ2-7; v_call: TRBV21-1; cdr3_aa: CASSKIIEPVFSIGYEQYF
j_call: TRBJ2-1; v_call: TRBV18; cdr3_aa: CASSPPKVASGTNEQFF
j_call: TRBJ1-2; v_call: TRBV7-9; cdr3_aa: CASSCLPGQGCDGYTF